What follows are 14 T cell receptor beta chains derived from one specimen sequenced in a study of T cell responses to AZD1222 COVID-19 vaccine. Data came from immunoSEQ multiplex PCR; TCRdb stores just in-frame clones and leaves some out. This table holds roughly 180,000 clones, over 85% found once. Material: peripheral blood, obtained 28 days after the second dose of the MenACWY control vaccine. The receptors shown here come from an adult who received the MenACWY meningococcal vaccine as a control.

The chain employs TRBV3-1 (or the pseudogene TRBV3-2) and TRBJ2-2; 7 bases match TRBD2. V shed 3 bases, J shed 5 bases, and the junction held 6 bases outside the gene matches. The germline V gene encodes CDR1 LGHDT and CDR2 YNNKEL (reference sequence). The CDR3 runs 15 residues. CDR3 DNA sequence: TGTGCCAGCAGCCAGTACCTAGCGGATACCGGGGAGCTGTTTTTT. This encodes CASSQYLADTGELFF.

This chain's CDR3 is CASSPKTGITNEKLFF. CDR3 sequence (DNA): TGTGCCAGCAGTCCTAAGACAGGGATAACTAATGAAAAACTGTTTTTT. The chain recombines TRBV6-6 with TRBJ1-4, with TRBD1 matching over 7 bases. CDR1 MNHNY and CDR2 SVGAGI come from the germline V gene (reference sequence). Losses at the gene ends were 5 bases for V and 1 base for J; bases not matched to a gene: 7. The CDR3 has 16 amino acids.

As DNA, the CDR3 is TGTGCCAGCAGCCCAGGGGGGTCGAACAATCAGCCCCAGCATTTT. Protein product: CASSPGGSNNQPQHF. The V call is TRBV7-2, the J call TRBJ1-5; the match to TRBD1 covers 7 bases. The ends lost 5 bases at V and 3 bases at J; junction bases unmatched: 7. This CDR3 contains 15 residues. Germline V gives CDR1 SGHTA, CDR2 FQGNSA.

This chain joins TRBV6-2 or TRBV6-3 and TRBJ1-1, with 8 bases matching TRBD1. CDR1 MNHEY and CDR2 SVGEGT come from the germline V gene. The CDR3 consists of 16 residues. V dropped 0 bases and J dropped 2; count of bases not matched to a gene: 5. The DNA of the CDR3 is TGTGCCAGCAGTTACTCCCCCGGGACAGGAAACACTGAAGCTTTCTTT. Residues: CASSYSPGTGNTEAFF.

This chain joins TRBV24-1 and TRBJ1-3; D not resolved. Trimming took 6 bases from V and 0 from J, leaving 5 bases between them. The CDR3 contains 13 residues. Germline loops: CDR1 KGHDR, CDR2 SFDVKD. The CDR3 DNA reads as TGTGCCACCAGTCGGTACTCTGGAAACACCATATATTTT. This codes for CATSRYSGNTIYF.

This chain connects TRBV6-1 to TRBJ2-4; D is possibly TRBD1 (6 bases). V was cut by 6 bases and J by 1 base, with 22 bases left in between. Germline-derived CDR1 and CDR2 are MNHNS and SASEGT. This CDR3 has 18 amino acids. In DNA, the CDR3 is TGTGCCAGCAGGGAACGAGCACAGGGCGCGCGCGCCAAAAACATTCAGTACTTC. As protein: CASRERAQGARAKNIQYF.

The chain has TRBV5-4 and TRBJ1-1; D ambiguous. The CDR3 length is 12 residues. In germline, CDR1 is SGHNT, CDR2 YYREEE (reference sequence). Trimming took off 4 bases at V and 5 bases at J, with 9 bases between the two ends. The CDR3 here is CASSGGRTEAFF. The CDR3 DNA follows: TGTGCCAGCAGCGGAGGGAGGACTGAAGCTTTCTTT. The full variable domain, with the rest looked up from reference TRBV5-4 and TRBJ1-1, is ETGVTQSPTHLIKTRGQQVTLRCSSQSGHNTVSWYQQALGQGPQFIFQYYREEENGRGNFPPRFSGLQFPNYSSELNVNALELDDSALYLCASSGGRTEAFFGQGTRLTVV.

For this clone: This same CDR3 is encoded by further DNA sequences in the sample. The chain couples TRBV2 to TRBJ1-3; 7 bases are shared with TRBD1. Germline V lookup: CDR1 SNHLY, CDR2 FYNNEI. The V segment lost 5 bases and the J segment 0 bases; nucleotides outside the gene matches: 1. The CDR3 extends over 14 amino acids. Here the CDR3 reads CASSRDSSGNTIYF. The CDR3 DNA follows: TGTGCCAGCAGTCGGGACAGCTCTGGAAACACCATATATTTT.

This chain connects TRBV2 to TRBJ2-6; the match to TRBD2 covers 7 bases. This CDR3 region has 17 residues. The trim removed 4 bases at V and 0 bases at J, leaving 6 bases unmatched. Germline V gene lookup returns CDR1 SNHLY and CDR2 FYNNEI. Here the CDR3 DNA reads TGTGCCAGCAGTGGAGCGGGGCTTAGCTCTGGGGCCAACGTCCTGACTTTC. Translation gives CASSGAGLSSGANVLTF.

A single count supports this clone. The chain has TRBV19 and TRBJ2-1; D is unclear. The CDR3 consists of 16 residues. The germline V gene encodes CDR1 LNHDA and CDR2 SQIVND (reference sequence). Trimming cost V 8 bases and J 0 bases, with 17 bases left between them. Here the CDR3 reads CASQQRDSYSYNEQFF. The CDR3 region has the DNA TGTGCCAGTCAGCAGCGAGACTCCTACTCCTACAATGAGCAGTTCTTC.

This clone was detected once. The chain employs TRBV19 and TRBJ1-6, with D perhaps TRBD1 (6 bases). This CDR3 contains 13 residues. Germline CDR1 is LNHDA and CDR2 is SQIVND (reference sequence). V lost 7 bases to trimming and J lost 7 bases, with 11 bases between them. The CDR3 here is CASTQGGNSPLHF. CDR3 nucleotides: TGTGCCAGTACCCAAGGGGGGAATTCACCCCTCCACTTT.

This clone was seen more than once but under ten times. This rearrangement joins TRBV6-5 to TRBJ1-1; D gene unclear. The CDR3 runs to 15 residues. V dropped 2 bases and J dropped 2 bases, with 12 bases sitting between them. Germline V gene lookup returns CDR1 MNHEY and CDR2 SVGAGI. The CDR3 nucleotides read TGTGCCAGCAGTTACACGACGGCTCCAAACACTGAAGCTTTCTTT. Encoded protein: CASSYTTAPNTEAFF.

A single count supports this clone. The chain combines TRBV30 with TRBJ2-5; TRBD2 matches at 9 bases. CDR1 and CDR2 from the germline V gene are GTSNPN and SVGIG (reference sequence). The CDR3 has 17 amino acids. The V segment lost 0 bases and the J segment 2 bases; nucleotides outside the gene matches: 10. CDR3 in DNA: TGTGCCTGGAGTGTAAGAGCTAGCGGGGCCCGGCAAGAGACCCAGTACTTC. It specifies CAWSVRASGARQETQYF.

The V and J genes are TRBV18 and TRBJ1-4, with a tentative D call TRBD1 (6 bases). This CDR3 is built from 14 residues. Trimming removed 5 bases at V and 8 bases at J, with 15 bases between. Looked up from germline, CDR1 is KGHSH and CDR2 is LQKENI. This chain's CDR3 is CASSSGLRGEKLFF. The CDR3 DNA reads TGTGCCAGCTCATCGGGACTGAGGGGGGAAAAACTGTTTTTT.